The present entry profiles one TCR beta chain with its context. The antigen is unknown. The data stem from a study of cytomegalovirus exposure and HLA in healthy donors. Study findings and constraints: The authors enumerated 180 or so TCR beta chains as linked to cytomegalovirus.

CDR1 is SGHNT, CDR2 YYREEE, per germline (reference sequence). The J segment lost 0 bases and the V segment lost 4 bases, leaving 7 bases of the junction unmatched. The CDR3 covers 16 residues. 60 Vbeta and 13 Jbeta primers were used in PCR. The assay was immunoSEQ multiplex PCR, and TCRdb's table has in-frame clones only and misses some. The table lists over 90,000 clones, roughly three quarters of them singletons, with 9.6% in the top ten. Sequences were obtained from PBMCs. This TCR came from a male donor in good health and CMV-seropositive. V gene TRBV5-4 combines with J gene TRBJ2-4, with TRBD1 identical over 7 bases. DNA for the CDR3: TGTGCCAGCAGCCTTTACAGGGGCCTAGCCAAAAACATTCAGTACTTC. Translating it yields CASSLYRGLAKNIQYF.